This T cell receptor (beta chain) was captured by sequencing in a study of OX40 agonist ivuxolimab in advanced cancers. In the study overall: Therapy given before enrollment (anti-PD-1, anti-PD-L1 or anti-CTLA-4) was allowed, and 35% to 45% had some.

Trimming cost V 6 bases and J 8 bases; bases outside gene matches: 9. CDR3 length equals 13 residues. The germline CDR1 and CDR2 sequences are MDHEN and SYDVKM. The method was immunoSEQ multiplex PCR; TCRdb's version includes in-frame clones alone and lacks a portion of them. This table has about 67,000 clones, about 87% appearing once. This clone has a single count. The chain joins TRBV28 to TRBJ1-1; TRBD1 aligns across 7 bases. The input for sequencing was CD4+ or CD8+ T cells sorted from blood, taken in a trial of the OX40 agonist ivuxolimab. The TCR sequence derives from an adult with an advanced solid tumor such as melanoma, head and neck, liver or kidney cancer. The CDR3 nucleotides are TGTGCCAGCAGGCCGGGACAGCCAAAGGAAGCTTTCTTT. Residues: CASRPGQPKEAFF.